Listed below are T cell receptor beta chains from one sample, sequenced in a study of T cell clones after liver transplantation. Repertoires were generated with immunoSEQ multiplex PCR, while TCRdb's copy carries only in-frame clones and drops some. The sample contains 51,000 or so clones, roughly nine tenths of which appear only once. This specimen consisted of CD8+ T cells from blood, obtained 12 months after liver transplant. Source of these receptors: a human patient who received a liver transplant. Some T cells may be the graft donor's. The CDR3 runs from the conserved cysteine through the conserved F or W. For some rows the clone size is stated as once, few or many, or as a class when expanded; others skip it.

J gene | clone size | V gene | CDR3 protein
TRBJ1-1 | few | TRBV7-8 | CASSSPPSGTLGTEAFF
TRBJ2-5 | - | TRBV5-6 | CASSLTVAGVWGTQYF
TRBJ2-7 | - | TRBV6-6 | CASSYSKDEQYF
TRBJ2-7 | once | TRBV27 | CASSYDRTYEQYF
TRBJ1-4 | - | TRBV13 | CASSPGRGGKLFF
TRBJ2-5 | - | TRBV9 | CASSPPHVGAQETQYF
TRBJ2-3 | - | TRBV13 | CASSPKSSSTDTQYF
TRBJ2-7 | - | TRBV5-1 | CASSLVPGGSYEQYF
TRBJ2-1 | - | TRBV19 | CASSILFRDPNEQFF
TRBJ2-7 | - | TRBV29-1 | CSVLGPPGEQYF
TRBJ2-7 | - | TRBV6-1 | CASSGSSYEQYF
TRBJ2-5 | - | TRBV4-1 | CASSQGLAEETQYF
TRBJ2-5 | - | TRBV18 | CASSPGPTYQETQYF
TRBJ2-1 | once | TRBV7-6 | CASSLGFNEQFF
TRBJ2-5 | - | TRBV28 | CASSPEDRALQETQYF
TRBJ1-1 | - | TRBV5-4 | CASRGDRAEAFF
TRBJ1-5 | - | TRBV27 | CASSLKAEGQPQHF
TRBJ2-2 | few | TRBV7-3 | CASFAGELFF
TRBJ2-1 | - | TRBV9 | CASSVVGSGWAEGEQFF
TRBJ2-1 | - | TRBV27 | CASSTAGGTDEQFF
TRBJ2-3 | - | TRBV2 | CVSSDDWVGSQYF
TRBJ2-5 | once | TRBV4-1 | CASSAGSTVYQETQYF
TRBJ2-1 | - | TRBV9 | CASSVAKEQFF
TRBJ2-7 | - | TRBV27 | CASSFVGGRVHEQYF
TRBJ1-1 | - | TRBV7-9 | CASSRQGTEAFF
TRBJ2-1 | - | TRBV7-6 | CASSRFGGRVNNEQFF
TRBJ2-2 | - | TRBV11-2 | CASSTTAGEAGTGELFF
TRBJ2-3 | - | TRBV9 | CASSVVAGASTDTQYF
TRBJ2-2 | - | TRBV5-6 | CASSFPRVGKLNTGELFF
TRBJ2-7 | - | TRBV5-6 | CASSSNTDNYEQYF
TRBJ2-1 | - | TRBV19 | CASSIGQEPIYNEQFF
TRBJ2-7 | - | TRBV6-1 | CASSADGGNEQYF
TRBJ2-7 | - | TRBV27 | CASSLSGTGIYEQYF
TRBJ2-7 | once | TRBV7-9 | CASSADPEIGQYF
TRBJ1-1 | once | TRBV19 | CASRPGPVTEAFF
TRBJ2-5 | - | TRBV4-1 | CASRPRSNYPQETQYF
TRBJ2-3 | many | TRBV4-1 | CASSPWSGGADTQYF
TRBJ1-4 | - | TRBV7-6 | CASSETGGFYEKLFF
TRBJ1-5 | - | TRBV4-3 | CASSLGWTGIGSNQPQHF
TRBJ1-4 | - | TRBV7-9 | CASREGAREKLFF
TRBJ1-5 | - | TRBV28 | CASSVRLGDHQPQHF
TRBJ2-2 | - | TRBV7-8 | CASSLSRQDTGELFF
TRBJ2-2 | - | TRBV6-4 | CASSPSDTGELFF
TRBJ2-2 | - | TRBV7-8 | CASSPPASGGELFF
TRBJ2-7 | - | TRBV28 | CASSSGYEQYF
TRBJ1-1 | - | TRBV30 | CAWNQGRNTEAFF
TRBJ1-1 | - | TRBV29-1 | CSVEAPAGGATEAFF
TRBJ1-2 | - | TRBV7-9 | CASSLGGRVYGYTF
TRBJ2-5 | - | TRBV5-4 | CASSLGTGALWETQYF
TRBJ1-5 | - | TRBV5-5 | CASSLGHSNQPQHF
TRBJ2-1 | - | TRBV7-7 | CASSPPLAGEGNEQFF
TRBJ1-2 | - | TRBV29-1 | CSVERTGNYGYTF